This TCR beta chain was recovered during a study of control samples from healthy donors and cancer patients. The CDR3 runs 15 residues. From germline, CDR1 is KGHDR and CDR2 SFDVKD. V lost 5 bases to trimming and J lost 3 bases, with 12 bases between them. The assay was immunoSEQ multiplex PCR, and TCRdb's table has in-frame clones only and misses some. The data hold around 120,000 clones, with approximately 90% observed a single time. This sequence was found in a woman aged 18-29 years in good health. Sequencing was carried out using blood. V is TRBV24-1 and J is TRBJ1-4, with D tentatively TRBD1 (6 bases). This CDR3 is CATSARGAANEKLFF. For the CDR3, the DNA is TGTGCCACCAGTGCCAGGGGCGCGGCTAATGAAAAACTGTTTTTT.